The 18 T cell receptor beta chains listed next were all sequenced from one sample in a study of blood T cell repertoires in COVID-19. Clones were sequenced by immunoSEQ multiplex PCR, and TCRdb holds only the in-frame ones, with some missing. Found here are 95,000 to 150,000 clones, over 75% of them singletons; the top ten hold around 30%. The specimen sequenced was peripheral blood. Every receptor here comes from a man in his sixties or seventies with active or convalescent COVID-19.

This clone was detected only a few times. For the CDR3, the DNA is TGCGCCAGCAGTGGCGCGGGCGGGGAGCTGTTTTTT. Translation: CASSGAGGELFF. The chain recombines TRBV10-1 with TRBJ2-2, with D perhaps matching TRBD2 (5 bases). V lost 4 bases, J lost 7 bases, and 7 bases lay in between. CDR3 length equals 12 residues. In germline, CDR1 is WNHNN, CDR2 SYGVQD (reference sequence).

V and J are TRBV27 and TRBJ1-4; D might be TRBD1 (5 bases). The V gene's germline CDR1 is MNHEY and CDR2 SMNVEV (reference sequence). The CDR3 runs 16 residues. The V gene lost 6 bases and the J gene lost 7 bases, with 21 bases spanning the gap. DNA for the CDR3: TGTGCCAGCAGCCATCGGACTTCTCTGGGGGGTGAAAAACTGTTTTTT. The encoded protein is CASSHRTSLGGEKLFF.

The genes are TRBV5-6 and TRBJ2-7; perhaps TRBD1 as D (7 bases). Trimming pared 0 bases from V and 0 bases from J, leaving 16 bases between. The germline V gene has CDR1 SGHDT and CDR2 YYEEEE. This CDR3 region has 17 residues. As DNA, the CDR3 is TGTGCCAGCAGCTTGGCCCCGGGACAGACTAGCTCCTACGAGCAGTACTTC. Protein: CASSLAPGQTSSYEQYF.

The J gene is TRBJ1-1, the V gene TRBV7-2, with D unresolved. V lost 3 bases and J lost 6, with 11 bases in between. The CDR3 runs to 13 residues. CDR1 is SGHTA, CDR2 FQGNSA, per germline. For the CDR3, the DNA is TGTGCCAGCAGCTTGGGAGTATCTCCTGAAGCTTTCTTT. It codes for CASSLGVSPEAFF.

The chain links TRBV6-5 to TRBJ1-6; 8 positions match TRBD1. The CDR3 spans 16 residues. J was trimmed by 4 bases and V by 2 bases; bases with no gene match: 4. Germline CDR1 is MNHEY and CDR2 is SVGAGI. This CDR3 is CASSYGTGTYNSPLHF. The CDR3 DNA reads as TGTGCCAGCAGTTACGGGACAGGAACTTATAATTCACCCCTCCACTTT.

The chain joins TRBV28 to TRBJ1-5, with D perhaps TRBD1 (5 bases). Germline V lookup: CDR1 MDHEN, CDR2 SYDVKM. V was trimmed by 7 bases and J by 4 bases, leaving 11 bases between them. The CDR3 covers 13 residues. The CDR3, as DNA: TGTGCCAGCAATAGACAGAAGAATCAGCCCCAGCATTTT. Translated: CASNRQKNQPQHF.

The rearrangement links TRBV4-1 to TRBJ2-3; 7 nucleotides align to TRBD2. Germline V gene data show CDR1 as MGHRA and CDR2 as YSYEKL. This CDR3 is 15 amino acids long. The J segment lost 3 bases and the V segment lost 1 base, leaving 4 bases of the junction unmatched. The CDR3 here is CASSQVGGGTDTQYF. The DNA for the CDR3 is TGCGCCAGCAGCCAAGTCGGCGGGGGAACAGATACGCAGTATTTT.

The CDR3 nucleotides are TGTGCCACCGAGGACAGCGGCCAGCCCCAGCATTTT. This sequence encodes CATEDSGQPQHF. This chain links TRBV28 with TRBJ1-5; tentative D call: TRBD1 (6 bases). CDR3 length: 12 residues. Germline assignment: CDR1 MDHEN and CDR2 SYDVKM. Trimming pared 10 bases from V and 7 bases from J, leaving 14 bases between. Full variable domain (missing parts from reference TRBV28 and TRBJ1-5): DVKVTQSSRYLVKRTGEKVFLECVQDMDHENMFWYRQDPGLGLRLIYFSYDVKMKEKGDIPEGYSVSREKKERFSLILESASTNQTSMYLCATEDSGQPQHFGDGTRLSIL.

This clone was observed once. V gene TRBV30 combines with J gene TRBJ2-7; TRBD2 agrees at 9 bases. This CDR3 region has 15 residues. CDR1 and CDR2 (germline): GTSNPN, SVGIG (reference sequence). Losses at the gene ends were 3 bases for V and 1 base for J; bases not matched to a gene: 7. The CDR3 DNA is TGTGCCTGGAGCCGAGGACTAGCGCTTTCCTACGAGCAGTACTTC. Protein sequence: CAWSRGLALSYEQYF.

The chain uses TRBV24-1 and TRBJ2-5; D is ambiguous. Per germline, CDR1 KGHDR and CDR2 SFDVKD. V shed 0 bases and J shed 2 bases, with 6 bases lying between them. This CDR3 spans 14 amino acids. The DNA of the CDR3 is TGTGCCACCAGTGATTTGGGGCCACAAGAGACCCAGTACTTC. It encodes CATSDLGPQETQYF.

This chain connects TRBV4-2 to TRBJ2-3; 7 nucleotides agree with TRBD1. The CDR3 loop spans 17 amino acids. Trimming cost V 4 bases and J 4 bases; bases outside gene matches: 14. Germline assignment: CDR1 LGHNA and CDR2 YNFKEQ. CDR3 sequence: CASSPIETGRGADTQYF. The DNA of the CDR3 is TGTGCCAGCAGCCCCATCGAGACAGGGCGAGGCGCAGATACGCAGTATTTT.

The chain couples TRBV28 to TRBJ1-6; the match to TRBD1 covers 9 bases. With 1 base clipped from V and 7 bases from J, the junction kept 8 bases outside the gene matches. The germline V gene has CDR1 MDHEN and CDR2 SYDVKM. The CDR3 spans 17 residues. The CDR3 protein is CASSLSRDRAENSPLHF. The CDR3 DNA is TGTGCCAGCAGTTTATCCCGGGACAGGGCGGAAAATTCACCCCTCCACTTT.

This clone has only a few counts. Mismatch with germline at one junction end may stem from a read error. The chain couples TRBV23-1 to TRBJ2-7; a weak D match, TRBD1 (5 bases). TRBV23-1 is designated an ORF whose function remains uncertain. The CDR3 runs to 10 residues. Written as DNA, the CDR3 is TGCGCCAGCAGTCAAAGGGGCGCGTTTTTC. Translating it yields CASSQRGAFF.

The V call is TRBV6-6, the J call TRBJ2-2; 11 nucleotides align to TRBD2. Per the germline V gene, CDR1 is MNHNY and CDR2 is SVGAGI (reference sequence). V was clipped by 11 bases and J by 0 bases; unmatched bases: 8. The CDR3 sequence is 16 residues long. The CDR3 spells CAVVLAGGTNTGELFF. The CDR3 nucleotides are TGTGCCGTCGTTCTAGCGGGAGGAACGAACACCGGGGAGCTGTTTTTT.

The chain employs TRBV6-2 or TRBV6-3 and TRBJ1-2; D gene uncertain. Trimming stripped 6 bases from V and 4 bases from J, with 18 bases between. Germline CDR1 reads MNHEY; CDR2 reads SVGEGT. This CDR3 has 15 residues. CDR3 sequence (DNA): TGTGCCAGCAGCTCCGCCCGGGGAGAAATCTATGGCTACACCTTC. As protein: CASSSARGEIYGYTF.

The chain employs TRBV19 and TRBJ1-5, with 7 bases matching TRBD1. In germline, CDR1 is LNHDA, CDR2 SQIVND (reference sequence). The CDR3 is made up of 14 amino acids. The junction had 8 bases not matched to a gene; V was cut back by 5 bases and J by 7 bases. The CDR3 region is CASSVRGQRQPQHF. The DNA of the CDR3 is TGTGCCAGTAGTGTAAGGGGGCAGCGACAGCCCCAGCATTTT.

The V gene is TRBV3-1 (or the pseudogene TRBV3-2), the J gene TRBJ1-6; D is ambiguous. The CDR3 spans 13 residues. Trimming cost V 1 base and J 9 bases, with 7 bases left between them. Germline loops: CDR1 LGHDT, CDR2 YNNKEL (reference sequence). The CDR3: CASSQAGISPLHF. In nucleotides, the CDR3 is TGTGCCAGCAGCCAAGCGGGAATTTCACCCCTCCACTTT.

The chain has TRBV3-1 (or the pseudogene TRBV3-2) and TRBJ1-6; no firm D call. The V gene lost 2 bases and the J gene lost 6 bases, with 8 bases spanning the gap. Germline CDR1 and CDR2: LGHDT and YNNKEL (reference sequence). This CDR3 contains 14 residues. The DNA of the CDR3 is TGTGCCAGCAGCCAATCCATCAGTAATTCACCCCTCCACTTT. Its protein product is CASSQSISNSPLHF.